The 14 T cell receptor beta chains given below trace back to one sample, sequenced in a study of regulatory T cells in long-lasting Graves disease. Relying on iRepertoire HTBI primers and Arm-PCR of CDR3 regions, the team built TCR beta libraries. TCRdb called the multiplex PCR reads again in MiXCR, with one record for every CDR3 protein. The data hold 500,000 to 700,000 distinct CDR3 sequences, with about 30% observed a single time. Time point reported: persistent/refractory GD, antithyroid drugs over 5 years with positive TRAb. TCR sequences were obtained from RNA taken from PBMCs. The sequencing here drew on peripheral blood mononuclear cells (PBMCs), taken when the disease was refractory, from a patient treated with antithyroid drugs. The receptor set was obtained from a female donor with Graves disease.

On this clonotype: Sequence at one end of the junction differs from germline and may be a read error. The CDR3 is CSARTGGGCTF. As DNA, the CDR3 is TGCAGTGCCAGGACAGGTGGTGGCTGCACCTTC. This chain joins TRBV20-1 and TRBJ1-2; 7 bases line up with TRBD1. The CDR3 extends over 11 amino acids. Germline V gene lookup returns CDR1 DFQATT and CDR2 SNEGSKA (reference sequence).

The CDR3 bases are TGTGCCAGTAGTATTTCAGGGGGCTATGGCTACACCTTC. As protein: CASSISGGYGYTF. J is TRBJ1-2 and V is TRBV19, with TRBD1 identical over 7 bases. The CDR3 has 13 amino acids. Germline CDR1 LNHDA, CDR2 SQIVND (reference sequence). Trimming cost V 3 bases and J 4 bases; bases outside gene matches: 2.

The chain joins TRBV12-3 or TRBV12-4 to TRBJ2-7, with D hard to call. The CDR3 loop spans 14 amino acids. V lost 3 bases to trimming and J lost 0 bases, with 9 bases between them. The CDR3 DNA follows: TGTGCCAGCAGTTTGCTTCAATTCTCCTACGAGCAGTACTTC. This translates into CASSLLQFSYEQYF.

This clonotype was counted many times. The junction departs from the called germline gene at one end, perhaps through a read error. The V and J genes are TRBV5-1 and TRBJ1-5; 9 bases are a match to TRBD1. The CDR3 length is 14 residues. In germline, CDR1 is SGHRS, CDR2 YFSETQ. The CDR3 nucleotides are TGTGCCAGCAGAAGACAGGGGGGCAATCAGCCCCAGCATTTT. Its protein is CASRRQGGNQPQHF.

The genes are TRBV4-1 and TRBJ1-2, with 11 bases identical to TRBD1. J was trimmed by 10 bases and V by 3 bases; bases with no gene match: 10. In germline, CDR1 is MGHRA, CDR2 YSYEKL. The CDR3 is 15 residues long. The CDR3 is CASSQARTGGRVYTF. The CDR3, as DNA: TGCGCCAGCAGCCAGGCTCGGACAGGGGGCAGGGTCTACACCTTC.

This clonotype was seen many times. The chain carries TRBV12-5 and TRBJ1-1; D might be TRBD1 (5 bases). This CDR3 spans 12 amino acids. The germline V gene has CDR1 LGHNT and CDR2 FRNRAP. Trimming left V 1 base short and J 8 bases short, with 8 bases between. The CDR3 loop is CASGLGQPEAFF. Here the CDR3 DNA reads TGTGCTAGTGGTTTGGGACAGCCCGAAGCTTTCTTT.

There are many counts of this clonotype. The CDR3 spells CASSRTSGSRQLYEQYF. The CDR3 DNA reads TGTGCCAGCAGCCGGACTAGCGGGAGCCGACAGCTCTACGAGCAGTACTTC. The chain is built from TRBV11-2 and TRBJ2-7, with 13 nucleotides matching TRBD2. Germline V gives CDR1 SGHAT, CDR2 FQNNGV. The CDR3 extends over 17 amino acids. The V gene end was trimmed by 5 bases and the J gene end by 3 bases; junction bases not matched to a gene: 10.

The gene calls are TRBV19 and TRBJ1-2, with a possible D match to TRBD1 (6 bases). CDR1 and CDR2 (germline): LNHDA, SQIVND (reference sequence). This CDR3 region has 14 residues. V was cut by 7 bases and J by 0 bases, with 12 bases left in between. The CDR3 here is CASTGGPANYGYTF. The DNA for the CDR3 is TGTGCCAGTACCGGGGGGCCAGCTAACTATGGCTACACCTTC.

This chain uses TRBV19 with TRBJ1-2, with a tentative D call TRBD1 (6 bases). Trimming stripped 7 bases from V and 4 bases from J, with 13 bases between. Germline CDR1 is LNHDA and CDR2 is SQIVND (reference sequence). This CDR3 has 13 residues. The CDR3 sequence is CASIQGPTYGYTF. In nucleotides, the CDR3 is TGTGCCAGTATACAGGGTCCGACCTATGGCTACACCTTC.

The chain links TRBV5-1 to TRBJ2-7; 7 bases align to TRBD2. The ends lost 5 bases at V and 0 bases at J; junction bases unmatched: 8. The CDR3 loop spans 15 amino acids. The germline CDR1 and CDR2 sequences are SGHRS and YFSETQ. The CDR3 DNA sequence: TGCGCCAGCAGACCCGGCGGGAGTGACTCCTACGAGCAGTACTTC. Translation gives CASRPGGSDSYEQYF.

At least ten counts were recorded for this clonotype. The chain couples TRBV11-2 to TRBJ2-7; 8 bases agree with TRBD2. Per germline, CDR1 SGHAT and CDR2 FQNNGV. CDR3 length equals 13 residues. J was trimmed by 5 bases and V by 4 bases; bases with no gene match: 4. CDR3 region: CASSSWTSNEQYF. CDR3 bases: TGTGCCAGCAGCTCTTGGACTAGCAACGAGCAGTACTTC.

The V call is TRBV19, the J call TRBJ1-1, with 10 bases fitting TRBD1. The germline V gene has CDR1 LNHDA and CDR2 SQIVND (reference sequence). There are 17 residues in the CDR3. Unmatched junction bases numbered 9, after V lost 4 bases and J lost 1 base. The DNA of the CDR3 is TGTGCCAGTAGTACGGGACAGGGGAAGGGAACGAACACTGAAGCTTTCTTT. Translation gives CASSTGQGKGTNTEAFF. The full variable domain, with the rest looked up from reference TRBV19 and TRBJ1-1, is DGGITQSPKYLFRKEGQNVTLSCEQNLNHDAMYWYRQDPGQGLRLIYYSQIVNDFQKGDIAEGYSVSREKKESFPLTVTSAQKNPTAFYLCASSTGQGKGTNTEAFFGQGTRLTVV.

This clonotype was seen only a few times. The genes are TRBV6-1 and TRBJ1-5; D call uncertain. Trimming took 4 bases from V and 1 from J, leaving 11 bases between them. The CDR3 has 15 residues. Germline V gives CDR1 MNHNS, CDR2 SASEGT. CDR3 sequence reads: CASSVSVGSNQPQHF. As DNA, the CDR3 is TGTGCCAGCAGTGTTTCGGTTGGGAGCAATCAGCCCCAGCATTTT.

This clonotype appeared many times. The chain uses TRBV12-3 or TRBV12-4 and TRBJ2-7, with TRBD2 identical over 11 bases. The CDR3 consists of 14 residues. V was pared by 2 bases and J by 5 bases, with 2 bases of the junction left unmatched. As DNA, the CDR3 is TGTGCCAGCAGTTTAACTAGCGGGAGAAACGAGCAGTACTTC. Protein product: CASSLTSGRNEQYF.